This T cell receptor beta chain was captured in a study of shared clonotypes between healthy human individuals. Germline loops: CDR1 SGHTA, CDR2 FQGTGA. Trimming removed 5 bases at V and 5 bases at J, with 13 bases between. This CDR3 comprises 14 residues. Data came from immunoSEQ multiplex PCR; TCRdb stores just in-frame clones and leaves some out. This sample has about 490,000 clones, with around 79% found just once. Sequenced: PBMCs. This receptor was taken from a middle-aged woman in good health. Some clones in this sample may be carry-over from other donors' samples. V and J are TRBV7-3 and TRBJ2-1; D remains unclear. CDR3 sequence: CASSIYTGNNEQFF. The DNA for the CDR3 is TGTGCCAGCAGCATCTATACCGGAAACAATGAGCAGTTCTTC.